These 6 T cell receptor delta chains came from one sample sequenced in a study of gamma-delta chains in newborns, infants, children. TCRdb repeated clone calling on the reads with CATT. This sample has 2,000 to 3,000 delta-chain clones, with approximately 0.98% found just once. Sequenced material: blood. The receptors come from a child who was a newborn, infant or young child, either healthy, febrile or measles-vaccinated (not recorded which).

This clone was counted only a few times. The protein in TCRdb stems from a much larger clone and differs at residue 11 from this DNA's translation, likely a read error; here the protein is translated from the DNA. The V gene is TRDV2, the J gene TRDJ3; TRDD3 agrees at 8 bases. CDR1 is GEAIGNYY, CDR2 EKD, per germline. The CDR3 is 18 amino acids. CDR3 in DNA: TGTGCCTGTGACATACTGGGGGGTCGCTCCCGGGACACCCGACAGATGTTTTTC. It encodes CACDILGGRSRDTRQMFF.

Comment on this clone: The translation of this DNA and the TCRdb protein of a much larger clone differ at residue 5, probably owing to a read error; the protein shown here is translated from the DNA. CDR3 sequence reads: CACDKLGDLTAQLFF. For the CDR3, the DNA is TGTGCCTGTGACAAACTGGGGGATTTGACAGCACAACTCTTCTTT. The rearrangement joins TRDV2 to TRDJ2; 9 bases align to TRDD3. CDR3 length: 15 residues. V dropped 2 bases and J dropped 1; count of bases not matched to a gene: 1. In germline, CDR1 is GEAIGNYY, CDR2 EKD.

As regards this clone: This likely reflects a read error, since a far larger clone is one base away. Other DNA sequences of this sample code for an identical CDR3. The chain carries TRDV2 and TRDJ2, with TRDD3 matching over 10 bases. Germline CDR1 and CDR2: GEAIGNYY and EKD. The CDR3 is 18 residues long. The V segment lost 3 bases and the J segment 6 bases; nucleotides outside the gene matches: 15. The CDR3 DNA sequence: TGTGCCTGTGACCCTTGTACCGGGGGATACGATCACCCAGCACAACTCTTCTTT. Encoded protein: CACDPCTGGYDHPAQLFF.

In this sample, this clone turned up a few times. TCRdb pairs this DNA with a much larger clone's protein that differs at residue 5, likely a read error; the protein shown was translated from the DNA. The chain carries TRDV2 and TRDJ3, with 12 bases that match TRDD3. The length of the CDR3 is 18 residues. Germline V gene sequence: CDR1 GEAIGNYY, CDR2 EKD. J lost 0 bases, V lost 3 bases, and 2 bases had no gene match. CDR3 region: CACDAGGYDSWDTRQMFF. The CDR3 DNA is TGTGCCTGTGACGCTGGGGGATACGACTCCTGGGACACCCGACAGATGTTTTTC.

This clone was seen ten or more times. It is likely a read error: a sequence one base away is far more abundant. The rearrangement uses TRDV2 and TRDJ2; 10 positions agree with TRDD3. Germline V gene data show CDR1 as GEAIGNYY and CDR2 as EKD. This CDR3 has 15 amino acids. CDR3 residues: CACDILGDLTAHLFF. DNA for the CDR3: TGTGCCTGTGACATACTGGGGGATTTGACAGCACACCTCTTCTTT.

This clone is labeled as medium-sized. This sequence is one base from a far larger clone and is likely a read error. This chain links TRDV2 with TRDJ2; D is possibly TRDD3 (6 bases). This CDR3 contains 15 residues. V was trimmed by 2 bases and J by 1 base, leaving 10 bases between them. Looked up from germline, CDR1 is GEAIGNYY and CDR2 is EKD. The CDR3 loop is CACDIPGDLTAQLFF. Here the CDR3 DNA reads TGTGCCTGTGACATACCGGGGGATTTGACAGCACAACTCTTCTTT.